Listed below are T cell receptor beta chains from one sample, sequenced in a study of blood T cells in healthy people across ages. TCRdb re-derived calls from the 5' RACE reads in MiXCR, one entry per CDR3 protein. The sample lists around 710,000 distinct CDR3 sequences, 43% occurring once. The sample consisted of blood. The receptors stem from a woman in her sixties in good health. The conserved cysteine and the conserved F or W are not part of the CDR3 here.

V gene: TRBV29-1; CDR3 protein: SVVTGDYGYT
V gene: TRBV7-6; CDR3 protein: ASSPRDREGYT
V gene: TRBV6-1; CDR3 protein: ASSETGQPSSYNSPLH
V gene: TRBV5-4; CDR3 protein: ASSYRTSGDETQY
V gene: TRBV12-3/TRBV12-4; CDR3 protein: ASSFGLEHNEQF
V gene: TRBV12-5; CDR3 protein: ASGLVELGLAGTGELF
V gene: TRBV20-1; CDR3 protein: SAREGTGTGGTDTQY
V gene: TRBV28; CDR3 protein: ASGSGQANYEQY
V gene: TRBV5-6; CDR3 protein: ASSLVTSGIQETQY
V gene: TRBV11-2; CDR3 protein: ASSPVRGSKTEDF
V gene: TRBV7-2; CDR3 protein: ASSSTPGLADLPYEQF
V gene: TRBV7-9; CDR3 protein: ASSWGDLRPYEQY
V gene: TRBV4-2; CDR3 protein: ASSQDGTTDTQY
V gene: TRBV6-2/TRBV6-3; CDR3 protein: ASSYSSRLLNEQF
V gene: TRBV11-3; CDR3 protein: ASSSSSGRVGEQF
V gene: TRBV7-2; CDR3 protein: ASSDGTGTYEQY
V gene: TRBV6-5; CDR3 protein: ASSFSGGVTDTQY
V gene: TRBV29-1; CDR3 protein: SVEVGAGDSHEQF
V gene: TRBV7-3; CDR3 protein: ASSPRSGAADQETQF
V gene: TRBV5-1; CDR3 protein: ASSKEETQY
V gene: TRBV12-3/TRBV12-4; CDR3 protein: ASSLVRGEQY
V gene: TRBV3-1; CDR3 protein: ASSATTGPNEKLF
V gene: TRBV18; CDR3 protein: ASSPSRADHETQY
V gene: TRBV11-2; CDR3 protein: ASRYFYTGELF
V gene: TRBV30; CDR3 protein: AWSTPRLAGEETQY
V gene: TRBV4-2; CDR3 protein: ASSHLYEQY
V gene: TRBV5-1; CDR3 protein: ASSLDRGRNTIY
V gene: TRBV28; CDR3 protein: ASRRSDSPLH
V gene: TRBV15; CDR3 protein: ATSRDPTHSGWNEQF
V gene: TRBV4-1; CDR3 protein: ASSQPHLAHTDTQY
V gene: TRBV4-2; CDR3 protein: ASSQEVERRAF
V gene: TRBV12-3/TRBV12-4; CDR3 protein: ASSLGLAGGSNTGELF
V gene: TRBV2; CDR3 protein: ASSEGQGSQPQH
V gene: TRBV20-1; CDR3 protein: SARDKHPGELF